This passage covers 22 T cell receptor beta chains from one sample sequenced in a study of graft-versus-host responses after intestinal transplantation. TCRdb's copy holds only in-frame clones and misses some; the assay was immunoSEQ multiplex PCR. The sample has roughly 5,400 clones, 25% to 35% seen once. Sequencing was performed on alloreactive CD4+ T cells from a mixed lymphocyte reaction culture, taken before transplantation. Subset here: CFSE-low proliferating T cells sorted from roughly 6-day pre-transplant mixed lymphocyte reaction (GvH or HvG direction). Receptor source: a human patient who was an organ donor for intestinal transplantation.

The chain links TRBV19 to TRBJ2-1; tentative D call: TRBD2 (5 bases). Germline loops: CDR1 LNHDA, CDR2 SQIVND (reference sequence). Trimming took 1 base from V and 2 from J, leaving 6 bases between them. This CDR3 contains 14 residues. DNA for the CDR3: TGTGCCAGTAGTATAGGACTAACCTACAATGAGCAGTTCTTC. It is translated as CASSIGLTYNEQFF.

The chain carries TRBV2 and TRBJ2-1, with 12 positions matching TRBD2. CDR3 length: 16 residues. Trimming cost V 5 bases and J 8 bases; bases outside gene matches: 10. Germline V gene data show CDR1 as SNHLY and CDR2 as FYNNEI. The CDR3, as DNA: TGTGCCAGCAGTTGGCCTAGCGGGAGGGCCGGGGATGAGCAGTTCTTC. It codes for CASSWPSGRAGDEQFF.

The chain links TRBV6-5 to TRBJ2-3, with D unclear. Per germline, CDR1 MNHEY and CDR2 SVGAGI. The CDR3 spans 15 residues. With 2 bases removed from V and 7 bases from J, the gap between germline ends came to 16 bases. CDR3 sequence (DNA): TGTGCCAGCAGTTACCATCCCACGTGGGTTAATACGCAGTATTTT. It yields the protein CASSYHPTWVNTQYF.

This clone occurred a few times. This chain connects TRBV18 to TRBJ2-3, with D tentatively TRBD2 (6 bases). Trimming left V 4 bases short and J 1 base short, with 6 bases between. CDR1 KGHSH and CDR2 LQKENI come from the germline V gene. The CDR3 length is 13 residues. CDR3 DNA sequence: TGTGCCAGCTCACTAGCGGGCACAGATACGCAGTATTTT. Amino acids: CASSLAGTDTQYF.

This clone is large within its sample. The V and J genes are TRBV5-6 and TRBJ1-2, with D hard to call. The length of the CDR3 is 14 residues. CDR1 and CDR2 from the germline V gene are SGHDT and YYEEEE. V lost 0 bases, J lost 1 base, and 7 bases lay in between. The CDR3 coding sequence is TGTGCCAGCAGCTTGGTAGGATTTAACTATGGCTACACCTTC. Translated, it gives CASSLVGFNYGYTF.

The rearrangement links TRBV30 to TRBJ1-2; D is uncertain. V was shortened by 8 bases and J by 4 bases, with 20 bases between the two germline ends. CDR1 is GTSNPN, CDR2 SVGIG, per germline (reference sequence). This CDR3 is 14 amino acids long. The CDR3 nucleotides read TGTGCCCGGGTGGAAGGCCAACCGGCCTATGGCTACACCTTC. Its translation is CARVEGQPAYGYTF.

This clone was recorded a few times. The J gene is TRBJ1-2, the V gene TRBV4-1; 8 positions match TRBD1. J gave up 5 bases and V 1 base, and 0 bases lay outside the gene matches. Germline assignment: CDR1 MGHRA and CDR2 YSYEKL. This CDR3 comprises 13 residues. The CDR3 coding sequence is TGCGCCAGCAGCCAAGGGACAGGGTATGGCTACACCTTC. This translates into CASSQGTGYGYTF.

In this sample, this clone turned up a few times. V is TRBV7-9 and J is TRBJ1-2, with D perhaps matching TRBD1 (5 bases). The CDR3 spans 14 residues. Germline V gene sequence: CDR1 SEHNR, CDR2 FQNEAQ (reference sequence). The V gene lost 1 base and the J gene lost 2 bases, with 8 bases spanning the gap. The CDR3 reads CASSLGGVNYGYTF. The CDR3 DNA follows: TGTGCCAGCAGCTTAGGGGGCGTGAACTATGGCTACACCTTC.

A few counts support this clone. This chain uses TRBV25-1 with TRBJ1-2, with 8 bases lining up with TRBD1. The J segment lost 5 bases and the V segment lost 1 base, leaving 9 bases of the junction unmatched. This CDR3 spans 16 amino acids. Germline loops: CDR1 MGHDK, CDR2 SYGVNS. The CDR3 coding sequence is TGTGCCAGCAGTGAATGGTTGACAGGGGAGGGGTATGGCTACACCTTC. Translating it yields CASSEWLTGEGYGYTF.

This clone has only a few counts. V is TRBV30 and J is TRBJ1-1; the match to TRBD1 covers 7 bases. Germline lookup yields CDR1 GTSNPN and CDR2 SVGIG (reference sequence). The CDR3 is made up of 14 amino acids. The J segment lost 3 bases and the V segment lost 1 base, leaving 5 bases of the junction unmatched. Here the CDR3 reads CAWSEGAYYTEAFF. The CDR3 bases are TGTGCCTGGAGTGAGGGGGCCTACTACACTGAAGCTTTCTTT. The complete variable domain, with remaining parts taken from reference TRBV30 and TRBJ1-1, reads SQTIHQWPATLVQPVGSPLSLECTVEGTSNPNLYWYRQAAGRGLQLLFYSVGIGQISSEVPQNLSASRPQDRQFILSSKKLLLSDSGFYLCAWSEGAYYTEAFFGQGTRLTVV.

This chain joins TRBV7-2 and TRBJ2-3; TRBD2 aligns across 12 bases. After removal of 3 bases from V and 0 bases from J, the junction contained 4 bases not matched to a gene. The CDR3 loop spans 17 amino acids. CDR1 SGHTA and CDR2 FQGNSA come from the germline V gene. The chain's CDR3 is CASSFRGTSGSTDTQYF. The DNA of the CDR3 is TGTGCCAGCAGCTTTCGAGGGACTAGCGGGAGCACAGATACGCAGTATTTT.

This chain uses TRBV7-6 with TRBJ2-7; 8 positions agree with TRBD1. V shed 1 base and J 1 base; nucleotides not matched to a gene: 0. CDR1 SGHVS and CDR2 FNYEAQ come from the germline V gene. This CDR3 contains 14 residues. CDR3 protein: CASSLGTGSYEQYF. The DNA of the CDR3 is TGTGCCAGCAGCTTAGGGACAGGGTCCTACGAGCAGTACTTC.

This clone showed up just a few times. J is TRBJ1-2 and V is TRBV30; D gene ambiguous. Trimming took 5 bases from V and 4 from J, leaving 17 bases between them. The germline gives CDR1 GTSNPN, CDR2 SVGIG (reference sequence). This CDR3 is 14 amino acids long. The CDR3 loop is CAWVEGQPAYGYTF. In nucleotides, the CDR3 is TGTGCCTGGGTGGAAGGCCAACCGGCCTATGGCTACACCTTC.

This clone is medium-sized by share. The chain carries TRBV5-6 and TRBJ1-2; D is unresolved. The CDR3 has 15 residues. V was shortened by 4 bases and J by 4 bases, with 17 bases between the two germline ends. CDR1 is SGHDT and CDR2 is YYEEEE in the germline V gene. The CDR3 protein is CASSHIGGVGYGYTF. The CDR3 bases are TGTGCCAGCAGCCATATAGGCGGGGTGGGCTATGGCTACACCTTC.

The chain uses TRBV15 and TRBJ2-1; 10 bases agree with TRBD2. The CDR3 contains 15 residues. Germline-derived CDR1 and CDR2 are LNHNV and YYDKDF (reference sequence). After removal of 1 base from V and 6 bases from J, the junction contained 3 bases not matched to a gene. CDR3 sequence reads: CATSRALAGGNEQFF. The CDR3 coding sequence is TGTGCCACCAGCAGAGCCTTAGCGGGGGGCAATGAGCAGTTCTTC.

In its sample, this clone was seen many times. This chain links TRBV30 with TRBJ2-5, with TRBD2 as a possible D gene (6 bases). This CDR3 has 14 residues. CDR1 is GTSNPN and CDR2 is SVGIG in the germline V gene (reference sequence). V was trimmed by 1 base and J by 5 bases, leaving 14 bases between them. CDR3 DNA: TGTGCCTGGAGTGCCCCCCCGGGGAGGGAGACCCAGTACTTC. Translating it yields CAWSAPPGRETQYF.

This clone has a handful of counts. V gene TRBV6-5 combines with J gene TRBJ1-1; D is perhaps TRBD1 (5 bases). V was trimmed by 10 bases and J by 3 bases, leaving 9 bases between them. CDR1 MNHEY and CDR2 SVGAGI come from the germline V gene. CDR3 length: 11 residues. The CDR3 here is CAIGTYTEAFF. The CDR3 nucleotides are TGTGCCATCGGGACGTACACTGAAGCTTTCTTT.

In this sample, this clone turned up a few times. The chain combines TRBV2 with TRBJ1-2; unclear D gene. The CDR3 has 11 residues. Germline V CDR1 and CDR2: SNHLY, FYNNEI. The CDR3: CETSFDYGYTF. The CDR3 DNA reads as TGTGAAACCAGTTTCGACTATGGCTACACCTTC. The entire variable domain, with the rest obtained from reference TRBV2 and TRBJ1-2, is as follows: EPEVTQTPSHQVTQMGQEVILRCVPISNHLYFYWYRQILGQKVEFLVSFYNNEISEKSEIFDDQFSVERPDGSNFTLKIRSTKLEDSAMYFCETSFDYGYTFGSGTRLTVV.

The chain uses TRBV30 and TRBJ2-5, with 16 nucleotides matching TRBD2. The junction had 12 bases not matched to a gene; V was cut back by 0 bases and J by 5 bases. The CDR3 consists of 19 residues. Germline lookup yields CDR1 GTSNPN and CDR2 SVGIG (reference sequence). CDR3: CAWSVGLAGGRRALETQYF. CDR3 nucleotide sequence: TGTGCCTGGAGTGTGGGACTAGCGGGGGGGCGCCGGGCGCTGGAGACCCAGTACTTC.

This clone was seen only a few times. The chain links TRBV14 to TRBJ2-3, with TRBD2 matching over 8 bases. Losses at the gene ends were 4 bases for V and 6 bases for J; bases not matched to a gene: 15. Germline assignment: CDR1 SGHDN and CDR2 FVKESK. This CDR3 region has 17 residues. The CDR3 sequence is CASSLARRGGLRDTQYF. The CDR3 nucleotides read TGTGCCAGCAGCCTGGCCCGTCGGGGGGGCCTGCGGGATACGCAGTATTTT. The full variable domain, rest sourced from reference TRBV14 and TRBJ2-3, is EAGVTQFPSHSVIEKGQTVTLRCDPISGHDNLYWYRRVMGKEIKFLLHFVKESKQDESGMPNNRFLAERTGGTYSTLKVQPAELEDSGVYFCASSLARRGGLRDTQYFGPGTRLTVL.

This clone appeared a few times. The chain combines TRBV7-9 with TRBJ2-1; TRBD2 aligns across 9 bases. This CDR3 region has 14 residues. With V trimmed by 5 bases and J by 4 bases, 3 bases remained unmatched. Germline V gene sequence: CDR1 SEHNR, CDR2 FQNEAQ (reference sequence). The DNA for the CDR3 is TGTGCCAGCAGCGACACTAGCGGGTACAATGAGCAGTTCTTC. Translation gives CASSDTSGYNEQFF.

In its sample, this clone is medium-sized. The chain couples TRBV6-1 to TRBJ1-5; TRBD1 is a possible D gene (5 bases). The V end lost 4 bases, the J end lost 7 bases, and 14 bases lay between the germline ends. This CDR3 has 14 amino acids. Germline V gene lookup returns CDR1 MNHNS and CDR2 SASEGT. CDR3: CASSGPAGFQPQHF. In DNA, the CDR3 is TGTGCCAGCAGTGGCCCCGCAGGGTTCCAGCCCCAGCATTTT.